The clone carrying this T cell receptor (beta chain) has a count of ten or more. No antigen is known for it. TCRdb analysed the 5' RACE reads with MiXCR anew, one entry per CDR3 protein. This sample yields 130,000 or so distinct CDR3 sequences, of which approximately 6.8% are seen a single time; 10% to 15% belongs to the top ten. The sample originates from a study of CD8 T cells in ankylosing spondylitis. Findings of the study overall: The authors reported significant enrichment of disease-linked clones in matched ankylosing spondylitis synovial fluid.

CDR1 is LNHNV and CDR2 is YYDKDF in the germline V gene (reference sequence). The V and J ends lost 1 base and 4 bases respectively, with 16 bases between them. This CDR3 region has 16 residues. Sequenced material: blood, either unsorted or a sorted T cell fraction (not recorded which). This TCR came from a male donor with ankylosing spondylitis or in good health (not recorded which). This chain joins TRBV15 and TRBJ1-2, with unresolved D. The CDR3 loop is CATSRGMAIGSYGYTF. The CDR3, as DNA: TGTGCCACCAGCAGAGGGATGGCGATCGGAAGCTATGGCTACACCTTC. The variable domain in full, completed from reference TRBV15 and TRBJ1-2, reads DAMVIQNPRYQVTQFGKPVTLSCSQTLNHNVMYWYQQKSSQAPKLLFHYYDKDFNNEADTPDNFQSRRPNTSFCFLDIRSPGLGDTAMYLCATSRGMAIGSYGYTFGSGTRLTVV.